Detailed here is one T cell receptor (beta chain). This specimen comes from a study of T cell responses to AZD1222 COVID-19 vaccine. The CDR3 runs 15 residues. Trimming left V 4 bases short and J 2 bases short, with 14 bases between. Data came from immunoSEQ multiplex PCR; TCRdb stores just in-frame clones and leaves some out. The data contain roughly 120,000 clones, 88% of them singletons. The sequences come from peripheral blood, collected on day 0 of MenACWY control vaccination. J is TRBJ1-2 and V is TRBV23-1; D gene uncertain. TRBV23-1 belongs to the ORF category, with a function that is uncertain. This receptor was obtained from an adult in good health. The CDR3 DNA reads TGCGCCAGCAGTCCCAAGATTCAGGAGAACTATGGCTACACCTTC. Amino acids: CASSPKIQENYGYTF.